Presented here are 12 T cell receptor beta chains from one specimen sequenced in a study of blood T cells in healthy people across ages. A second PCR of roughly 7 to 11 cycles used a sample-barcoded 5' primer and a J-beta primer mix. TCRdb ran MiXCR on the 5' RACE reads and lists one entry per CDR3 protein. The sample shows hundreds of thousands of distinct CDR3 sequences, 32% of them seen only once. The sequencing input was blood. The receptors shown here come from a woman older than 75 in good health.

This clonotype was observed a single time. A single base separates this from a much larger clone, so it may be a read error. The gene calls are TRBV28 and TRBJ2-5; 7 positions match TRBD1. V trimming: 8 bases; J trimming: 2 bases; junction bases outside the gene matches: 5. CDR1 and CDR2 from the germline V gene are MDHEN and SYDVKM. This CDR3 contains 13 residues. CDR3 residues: CASQDRDQETQYF. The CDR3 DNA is TGTGCCAGCCAAGACAGGGATCAAGAGACCCAGTACTTC.

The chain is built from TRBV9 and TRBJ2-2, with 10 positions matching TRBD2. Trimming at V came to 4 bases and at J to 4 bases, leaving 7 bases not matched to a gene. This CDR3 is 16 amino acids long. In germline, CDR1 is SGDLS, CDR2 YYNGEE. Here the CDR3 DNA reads TGTGCCAGCAGCCCCTTAGCGGGGGGTTCCACCGGGGAGCTGTTTTTT. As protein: CASSPLAGGSTGELFF. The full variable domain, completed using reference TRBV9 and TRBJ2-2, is DSGVTQTPKHLITATGQRVTLRCSPRSGDLSVYWYQQSLDQGLQFLIQYYNGEERAKGNILERFSAQQFPDLHSELNLSSLELGDSALYFCASSPLAGGSTGELFFGEGSRLTVL.

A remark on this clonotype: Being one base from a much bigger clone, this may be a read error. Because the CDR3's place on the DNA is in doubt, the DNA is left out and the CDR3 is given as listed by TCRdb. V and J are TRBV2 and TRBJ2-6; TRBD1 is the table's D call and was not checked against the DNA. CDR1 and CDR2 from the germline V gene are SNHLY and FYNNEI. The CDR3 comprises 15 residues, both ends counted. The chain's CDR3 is CASSEVGAGANVRTF.

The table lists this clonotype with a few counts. CDR3 loop: CASSPTGLIPSIQYF. The CDR3 DNA sequence: TGTGCCAGCAGTCCGACGGGCCTAATCCCCAGCATTCAGTACTTC. This chain connects TRBV6-6 to TRBJ2-4, with D hard to call. Germline values: CDR1 MNHNY, CDR2 SVGAGI (reference sequence). V lost 5 bases and J 9 bases, leaving 20 bases between the germline ends. The CDR3 spans 15 residues.

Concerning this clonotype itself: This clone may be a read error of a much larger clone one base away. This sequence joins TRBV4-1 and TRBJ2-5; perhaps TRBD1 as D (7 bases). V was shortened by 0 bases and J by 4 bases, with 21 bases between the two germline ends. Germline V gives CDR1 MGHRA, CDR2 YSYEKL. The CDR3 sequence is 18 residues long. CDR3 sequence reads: CASSQDIPMEGALETQYF. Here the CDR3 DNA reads TGCGCCAGCAGCCAAGATATACCCATGGAGGGGGCTTTAGAGACCCAGTACTTC.

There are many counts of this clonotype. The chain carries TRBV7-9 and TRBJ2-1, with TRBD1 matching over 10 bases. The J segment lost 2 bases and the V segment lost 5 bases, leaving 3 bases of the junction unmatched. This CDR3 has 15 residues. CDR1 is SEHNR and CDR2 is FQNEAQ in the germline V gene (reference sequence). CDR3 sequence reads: CASSHGTGAYNEQFF. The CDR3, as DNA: TGTGCCAGCAGCCACGGGACAGGGGCCTACAATGAGCAGTTCTTC.

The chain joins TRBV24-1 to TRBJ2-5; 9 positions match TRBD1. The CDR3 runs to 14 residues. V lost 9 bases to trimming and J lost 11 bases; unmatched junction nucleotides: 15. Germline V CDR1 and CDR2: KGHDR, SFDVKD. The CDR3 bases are TGTGCCACCGCCCGGGGACAGGGATGCAATGAGCAGTACTTC. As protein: CATARGQGCNEQYF.

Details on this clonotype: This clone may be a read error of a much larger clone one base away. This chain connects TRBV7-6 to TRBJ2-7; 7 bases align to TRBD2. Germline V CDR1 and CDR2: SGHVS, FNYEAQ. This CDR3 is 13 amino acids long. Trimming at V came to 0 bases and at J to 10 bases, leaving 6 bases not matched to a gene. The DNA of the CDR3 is TGTGCCAGCAGCTTAGCCCGCCGGGAGGCCCAGTACTTC. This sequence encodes CASSLARREAQYF.

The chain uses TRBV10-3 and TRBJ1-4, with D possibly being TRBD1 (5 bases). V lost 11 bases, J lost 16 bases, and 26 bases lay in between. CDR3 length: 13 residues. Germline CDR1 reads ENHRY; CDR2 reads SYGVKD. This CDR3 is CASRRQGGEERFF. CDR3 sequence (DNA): TGTGCCTCCCGGCGGCAGGGAGGAGAAGAACGGTTTTTT.

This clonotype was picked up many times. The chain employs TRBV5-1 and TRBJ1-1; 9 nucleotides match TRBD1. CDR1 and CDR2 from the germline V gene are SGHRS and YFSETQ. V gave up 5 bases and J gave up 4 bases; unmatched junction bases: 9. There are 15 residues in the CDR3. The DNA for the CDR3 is TGCGCCAGCAGACCACGACAGGGACAGGGCACTGAAGCTTTCTTT. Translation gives CASRPRQGQGTEAFF.

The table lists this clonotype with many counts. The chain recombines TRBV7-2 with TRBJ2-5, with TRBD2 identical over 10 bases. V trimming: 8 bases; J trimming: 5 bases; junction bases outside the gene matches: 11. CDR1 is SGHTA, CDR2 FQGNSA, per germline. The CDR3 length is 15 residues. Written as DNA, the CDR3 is TGTGCCAGCGCCTTGAGTAGCGGGGGGAAGGAGACCCAGTACTTC. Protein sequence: CASALSSGGKETQYF.

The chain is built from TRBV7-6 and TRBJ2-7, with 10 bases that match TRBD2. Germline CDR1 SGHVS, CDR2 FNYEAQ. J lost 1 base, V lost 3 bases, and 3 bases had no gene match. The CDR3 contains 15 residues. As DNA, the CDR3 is TGTGCCAGCAGCTTGGGGACTAGCGAATCCTACGAGCAGTACTTC. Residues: CASSLGTSESYEQYF.